One sample yielded the 13 T cell receptor beta chains listed below, sequenced in a study of cytomegalovirus exposure and HLA in healthy donors (dated by TCRdb to the late 2010s). The library was obtained by the immunoSEQ multiplex PCR assay. For the multiplex PCR, a mixture combining 60 forward primers for TCR Vbeta segments and 13 reverse primers for TCR Jbeta segments was used. This immuneACCESS table, as held by TCRdb, lists in-frame sequences with V and J called but not all clones. Of the missing ones, under half trace to an unresolved V gene in checked studies; the others have no known cause. This sample is represented by some 130,000 clones; around 75% of them were singletons. Of the sample, about 3% falls within the top ten clones. Sequencing input: PBMCs. These receptors came from a female donor in good health and CMV-seronegative.

In nucleotides, the CDR3 is TGCAGCGTGACGGGCCTAGCGGGAGCTGGCTACAATGAGCAGTTCTTC. This codes for CSVTGLAGAGYNEQFF. V is TRBV29-1 and J is TRBJ2-1; 10 bases are a match to TRBD2. This CDR3 spans 16 amino acids. V was clipped by 6 bases and J by 3 bases; unmatched bases: 11. Germline CDR1 and CDR2: SQVTM and ANQGSEA.

This sequence joins TRBV7-6 and TRBJ2-1; TRBD1 might be the D (7 bases). CDR1 SGHVS and CDR2 FNYEAQ come from the germline V gene. Trimming removed 0 bases at V and 3 bases at J, with 12 bases between. This CDR3 region has 16 residues. In DNA, the CDR3 is TGTGCCAGCAGCTTAGCTGGCAGGGGGGACTACAATGAGCAGTTCTTC. Translation: CASSLAGRGDYNEQFF.

The rearrangement links TRBV19 to TRBJ1-2; 7 nucleotides agree with TRBD1. The CDR3 runs to 14 residues. The germline CDR1 and CDR2 sequences are LNHDA and SQIVND (reference sequence). Losses at the gene ends were 7 bases for V and 2 bases for J; bases not matched to a gene: 7. The CDR3 sequence is CASTGTVENYGYTF. CDR3 sequence (DNA): TGTGCCAGTACCGGGACAGTGGAGAACTATGGCTACACCTTC. Full variable domain (remainder filled in from reference TRBV19 and TRBJ1-2): DGGITQSPKYLFRKEGQNVTLSCEQNLNHDAMYWYRQDPGQGLRLIYYSQIVNDFQKGDIAEGYSVSREKKESFPLTVTSAQKNPTAFYLCASTGTVENYGYTFGSGTRLTVV.

This chain joins TRBV2 and TRBJ2-7; possibly TRBD1 for D (5 bases). Germline V gene data show CDR1 as SNHLY and CDR2 as FYNNEI. With 2 bases removed from V and 3 bases from J, the gap between germline ends came to 11 bases. The CDR3 runs 14 residues. The CDR3 nucleotides are TGTGCCAGCAGTGAATGGGCTAGGGGCTACGAGCAGTACTTC. Protein product: CASSEWARGYEQYF.

The V and J genes are TRBV11-2 and TRBJ2-1; 9 bases agree with TRBD2. Germline trimming cut 5 bases from V and 3 bases from J; bases unmatched to any gene: 8. Looked up from germline, CDR1 is SGHAT and CDR2 is FQNNGV. The CDR3 extends over 16 amino acids. The CDR3: CASSGSGLAHYNEQFF. The CDR3 DNA is TGTGCCAGCAGCGGAAGCGGACTAGCGCACTACAATGAGCAGTTCTTC.

The chain links TRBV27 to TRBJ2-4; 7 bases map to TRBD1. V shed 4 bases and J 6 bases; nucleotides not matched to a gene: 6. This CDR3 has 14 amino acids. Germline V CDR1 and CDR2: MNHEY, SMNVEV (reference sequence). The CDR3: CASSSLYRGNIQYF. CDR3 nucleotide sequence: TGTGCCAGCAGTTCACTTTACAGGGGAAACATTCAGTACTTC.

A single count supports this clone. V gene TRBV7-2 combines with J gene TRBJ2-2, with no clear D. CDR3 size: 12 residues. The germline V gene encodes CDR1 SGHTA and CDR2 FQGNSA. Trimming cost V 3 bases and J 6 bases, with 5 bases left between them. CDR3 amino acids: CASSFAPGELFF. CDR3 sequence (DNA): TGTGCCAGCAGCTTTGCGCCCGGGGAGCTGTTTTTT.

In its sample, this clone was seen once. V gene TRBV10-2 combines with J gene TRBJ2-3; a weak D match, TRBD2 (6 bases). The CDR3 extends over 20 amino acids. In germline, CDR1 is WSHSY, CDR2 SAAADI. V was cut by 3 bases and J by 1 base, with 26 bases left in between. The chain's CDR3 is CASSEEGTHLGVSRTDTQYF. CDR3 bases: TGCGCCAGCAGTGAAGAAGGGACTCACTTGGGGGTATCGCGCACAGATACGCAGTATTTT.

In its sample, this clone was seen once. V and J are TRBV30 and TRBJ2-7, with D uncertain. Germline V lookup: CDR1 GTSNPN, CDR2 SVGIG (reference sequence). CDR3 length: 14 amino acids. V lost 0 bases and J lost 1, with 10 bases in between. CDR3 coding DNA: TGTGCCTGGAGTGTAGGTCTAGATTCCTACGAGCAGTACTTC. Translating it yields CAWSVGLDSYEQYF.

The chain employs TRBV4-3 and TRBJ2-3; 9 bases fit TRBD2. This CDR3 is built from 15 residues. The trim removed 5 bases at V and 4 bases at J, leaving 7 bases unmatched. Germline loops: CDR1 LGHNA, CDR2 YSLEER. CDR3 loop: CASSYSGRTPDTQYF. The CDR3 region has the DNA TGCGCCAGCAGCTATAGCGGGAGAACGCCAGATACGCAGTATTTT.

This clone was picked up a small number of times. The rearrangement links TRBV5-4 to TRBJ2-6; no definite D call. Germline V gene lookup returns CDR1 SGHNT and CDR2 YYREEE (reference sequence). V was pared by 8 bases and J by 0 bases, with 6 bases between. The CDR3 is 13 amino acids. The CDR3 is CASTYSGANVLTF. Written as DNA, the CDR3 is TGTGCCAGTACCTACTCTGGGGCCAACGTCCTGACTTTC.

In its sample, this clone was seen a few times. The rearrangement links TRBV4-3 to TRBJ2-1, with TRBD2 matching 7 bases. The germline CDR1 and CDR2 sequences are LGHNA and YSLEER. There are 16 residues in the CDR3. Germline trimming cut 1 base from V and 7 bases from J; bases unmatched to any gene: 10. CDR3: CASSQGRLGRGNEQFF. CDR3 bases: TGCGCCAGCAGCCAAGGCCGACTGGGGAGGGGAAATGAGCAGTTCTTC.

The rearrangement joins TRBV28 to TRBJ1-5; 9 nucleotides align to TRBD1. Trimming cost V 7 bases and J 2 bases; bases outside gene matches: 6. Looked up from germline, CDR1 is MDHEN and CDR2 is SYDVKM. The CDR3 has 15 residues. The CDR3 nucleotides read TGTGCCAGCACTAAACAGGGGGCAGGCAATCAGCCCCAGCATTTT. Amino acids: CASTKQGAGNQPQHF. Filled out from reference TRBV28 and TRBJ1-5, the complete variable domain reads DVKVTQSSRYLVKRTGEKVFLECVQDMDHENMFWYRQDPGLGLRLIYFSYDVKMKEKGDIPEGYSVSREKKERFSLILESASTNQTSMYLCASTKQGAGNQPQHFGDGTRLSIL.